This T cell receptor (beta chain) derives from a study of metastatic and nonmetastatic thyroid tumors. Study-wide context: Thyroid patients, malignant and benign, had repertoires compared across blood and tumor or nodule tissue.

Treatment of any kind had been given to no patient before thyroid surgery. This clone is labeled as medium-sized. What it binds is unknown. General study findings and limits: Benign nodules reportedly had significantly lower TCR beta diversity than malignant thyroid tumors in blood and tumor.

Per the study methods: Construction of a distant-metastasis classifier for papillary thyroid cancer relied on CDR3 differences across clinicopathological groups. TCRdb recomputed clones from the PCR reads via MiXCR. TCRdb, not the original authors, processed these V and J calls. The profile shows approximately 20,000 clones, about 27% of them singletons. The CDR3 consists of 16 residues. V lost 4 bases and J 0 bases, leaving 13 bases between the germline ends. Germline CDR1 and CDR2: MDHEN and SYDVKM. This receptor was obtained from a female donor with papillary thyroid cancer or a benign thyroid nodule (not recorded which). Some clones in this sample may be carry-over from other donors' samples. Sample: tumor tissue. The V gene is TRBV28, the J gene TRBJ2-1, with D uncertain. In DNA, the CDR3 is TGTGCCAGCAGTTCACTAAGCGAGAGCTCCTACAATGAGCAGTTCTTC. Translation gives CASSSLSESSYNEQFF.